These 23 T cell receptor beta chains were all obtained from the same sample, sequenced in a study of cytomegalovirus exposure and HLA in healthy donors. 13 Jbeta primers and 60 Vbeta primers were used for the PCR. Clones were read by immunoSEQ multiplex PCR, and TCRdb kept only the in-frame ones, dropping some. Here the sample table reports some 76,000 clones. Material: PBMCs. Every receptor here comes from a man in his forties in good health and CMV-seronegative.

The DNA for the CDR3 is TGTGCCAGCAGCACCCGGACTAGCGGGGGGCCAAGGGAGCAGTACTTC. This codes for CASSTRTSGGPREQYF. The chain recombines TRBV11-2 with TRBJ2-7; 14 bases match TRBD2. J lost 7 bases, V lost 5 bases, and 10 bases had no gene match. CDR1 SGHAT and CDR2 FQNNGV come from the germline V gene. The CDR3 runs to 16 residues.

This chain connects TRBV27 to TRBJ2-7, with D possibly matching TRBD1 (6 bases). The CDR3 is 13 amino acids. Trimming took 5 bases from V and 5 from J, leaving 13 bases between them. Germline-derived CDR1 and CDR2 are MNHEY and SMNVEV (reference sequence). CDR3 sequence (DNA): TGTGCCAGCAGTACCCGACAGGCCCACGAGCAGTACTTC. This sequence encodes CASSTRQAHEQYF.

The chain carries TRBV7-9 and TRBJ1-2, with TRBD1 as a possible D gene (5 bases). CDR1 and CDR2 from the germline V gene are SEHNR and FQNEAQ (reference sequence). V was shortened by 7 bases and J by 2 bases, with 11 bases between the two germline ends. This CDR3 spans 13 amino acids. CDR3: CASTQTENYGYTF. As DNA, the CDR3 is TGTGCCAGCACCCAGACAGAAAACTATGGCTACACCTTC.

This chain's CDR3 is CASSVGGENEQFF. CDR3 DNA sequence: TGTGCCAGCAGTGTCGGGGGGGAAAATGAGCAGTTCTTC. The chain uses TRBV6-4 and TRBJ2-1; 8 bases align to TRBD2. The CDR3 has 13 amino acids. The germline V gene has CDR1 MRHNA and CDR2 SNTAGT. Trimming at V came to 4 bases and at J to 7 bases, leaving 3 bases not matched to a gene.

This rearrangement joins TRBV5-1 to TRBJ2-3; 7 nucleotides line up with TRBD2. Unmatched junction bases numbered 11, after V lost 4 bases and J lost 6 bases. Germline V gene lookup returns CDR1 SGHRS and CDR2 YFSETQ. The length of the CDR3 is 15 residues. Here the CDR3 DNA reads TGCGCCAGCAGCCCGCGGAGCGGGGCCCTCGATACGCAGTATTTT. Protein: CASSPRSGALDTQYF.

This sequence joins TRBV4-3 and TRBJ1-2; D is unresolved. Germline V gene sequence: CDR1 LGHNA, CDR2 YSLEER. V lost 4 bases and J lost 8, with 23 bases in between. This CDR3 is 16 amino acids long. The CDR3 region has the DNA TGCGCCAGCAGCCCCGCACTCCCTTGGGAAGCTAGCGGCTACACCTTC. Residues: CASSPALPWEASGYTF.

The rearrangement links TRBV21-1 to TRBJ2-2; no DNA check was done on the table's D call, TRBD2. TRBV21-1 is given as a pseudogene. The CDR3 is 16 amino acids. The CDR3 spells CASSKGPSTNTGELFF. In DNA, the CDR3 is TGTGCCAGCAGCAAGGGCCCTAGCACAAACACCGGGGAGCTGTTTTTT.

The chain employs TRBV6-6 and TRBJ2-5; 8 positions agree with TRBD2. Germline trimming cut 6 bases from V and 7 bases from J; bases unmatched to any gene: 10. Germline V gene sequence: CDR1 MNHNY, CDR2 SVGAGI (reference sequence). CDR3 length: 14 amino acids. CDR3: CASRRAGEAGTQYF. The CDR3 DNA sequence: TGTGCCAGCAGACGAGCGGGAGAGGCCGGGACCCAGTACTTC.

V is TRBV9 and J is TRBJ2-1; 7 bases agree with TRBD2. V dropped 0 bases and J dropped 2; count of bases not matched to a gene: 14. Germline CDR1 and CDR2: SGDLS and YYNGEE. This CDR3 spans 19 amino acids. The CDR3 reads CASSVAPVGGDSAYNEQFF. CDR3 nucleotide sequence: TGTGCCAGCAGCGTAGCCCCCGTTGGGGGGGACTCGGCCTACAATGAGCAGTTCTTC. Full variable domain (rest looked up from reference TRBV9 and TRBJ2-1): DSGVTQTPKHLITATGQRVTLRCSPRSGDLSVYWYQQSLDQGLQFLIQYYNGEERAKGNILERFSAQQFPDLHSELNLSSLELGDSALYFCASSVAPVGGDSAYNEQFFGPGTRLTVL.

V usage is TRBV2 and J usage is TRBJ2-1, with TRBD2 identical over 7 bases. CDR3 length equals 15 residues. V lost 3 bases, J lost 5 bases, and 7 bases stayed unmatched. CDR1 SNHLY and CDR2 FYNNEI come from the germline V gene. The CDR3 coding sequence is TGTGCCAGCAGTGATAGGCTAGCGGAAAACAATGAGCAGTTCTTC. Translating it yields CASSDRLAENNEQFF.

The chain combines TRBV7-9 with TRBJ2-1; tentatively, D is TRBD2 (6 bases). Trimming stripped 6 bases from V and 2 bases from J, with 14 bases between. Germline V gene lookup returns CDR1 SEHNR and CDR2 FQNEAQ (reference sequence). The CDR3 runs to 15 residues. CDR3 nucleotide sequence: TGTGCCAGCAGTCCGGACGGGAGACCCTACAATGAGCAGTTCTTC. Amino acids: CASSPDGRPYNEQFF.

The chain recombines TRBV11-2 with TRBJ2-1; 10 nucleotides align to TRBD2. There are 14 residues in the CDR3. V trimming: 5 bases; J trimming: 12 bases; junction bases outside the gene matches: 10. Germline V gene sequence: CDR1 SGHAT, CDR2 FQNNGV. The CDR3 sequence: CASSLSGGAIVQFF. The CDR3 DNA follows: TGTGCCAGCAGCCTCAGCGGGGGGGCCATAGTGCAGTTCTTC.

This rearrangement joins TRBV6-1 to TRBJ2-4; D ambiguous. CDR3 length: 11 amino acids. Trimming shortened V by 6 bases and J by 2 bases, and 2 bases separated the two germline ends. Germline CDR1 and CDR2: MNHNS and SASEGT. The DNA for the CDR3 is TGTGCCAGCAGCTCCAAAAACATTCAGTACTTC. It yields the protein CASSSKNIQYF.

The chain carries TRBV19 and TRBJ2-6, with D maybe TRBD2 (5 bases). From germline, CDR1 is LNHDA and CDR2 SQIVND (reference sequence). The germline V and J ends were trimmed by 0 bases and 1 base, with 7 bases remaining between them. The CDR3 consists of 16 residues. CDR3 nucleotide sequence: TGTGCCAGTAGTATAGATTCGGGGTCTGGGGCCAACGTCCTGACTTTC. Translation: CASSIDSGSGANVLTF.

CDR3 nucleotides: TGTGCCAGCAGTCAACTAGCGGGAGGGCCTGGCGAGCAGTACTTC. Protein: CASSQLAGGPGEQYF. The chain has TRBV6-5 and TRBJ2-7, with 13 bases identical to TRBD2. The J segment lost 6 bases and the V segment lost 5 bases, leaving 7 bases of the junction unmatched. Per the germline V gene, CDR1 is MNHEY and CDR2 is SVGAGI. The CDR3 sequence is 15 residues long.

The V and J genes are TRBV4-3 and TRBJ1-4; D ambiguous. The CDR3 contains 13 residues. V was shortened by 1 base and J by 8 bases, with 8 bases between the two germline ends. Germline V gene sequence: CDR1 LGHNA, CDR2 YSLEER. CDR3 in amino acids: CASSQVTGEKLFF. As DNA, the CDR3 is TGCGCCAGCAGCCAAGTAACGGGGGAAAAACTGTTTTTT.

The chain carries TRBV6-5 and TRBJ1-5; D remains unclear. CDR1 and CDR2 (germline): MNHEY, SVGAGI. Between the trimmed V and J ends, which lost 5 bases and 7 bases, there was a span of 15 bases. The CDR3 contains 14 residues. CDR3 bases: TGTGCCAGCAGTCGCAGGAAGGATCAACAGCCCCAGCATTTT. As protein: CASSRRKDQQPQHF.

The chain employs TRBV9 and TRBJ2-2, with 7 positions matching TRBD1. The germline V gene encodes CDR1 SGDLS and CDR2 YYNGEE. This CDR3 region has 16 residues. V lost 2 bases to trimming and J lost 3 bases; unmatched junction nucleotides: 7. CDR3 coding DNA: TGTGCCAGCAGCGTCGTGGACAGGACCCACACCGGGGAGCTGTTTTTT. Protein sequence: CASSVVDRTHTGELFF.

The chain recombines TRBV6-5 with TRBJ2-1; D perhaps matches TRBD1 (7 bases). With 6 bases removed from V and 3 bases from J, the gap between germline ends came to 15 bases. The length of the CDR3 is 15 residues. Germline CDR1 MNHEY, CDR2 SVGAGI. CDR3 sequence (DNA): TGTGCCAGCAGACCACGACAGGGAGGCTACAATGAGCAGTTCTTC. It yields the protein CASRPRQGGYNEQFF.

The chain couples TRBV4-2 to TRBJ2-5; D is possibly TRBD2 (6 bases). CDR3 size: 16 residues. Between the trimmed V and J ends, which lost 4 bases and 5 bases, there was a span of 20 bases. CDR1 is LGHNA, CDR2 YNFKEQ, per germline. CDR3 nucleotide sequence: TGTGCCAGCAGCCCCCGGGACTCCGGGTTATGGGAGACCCAGTACTTC. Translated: CASSPRDSGLWETQYF.

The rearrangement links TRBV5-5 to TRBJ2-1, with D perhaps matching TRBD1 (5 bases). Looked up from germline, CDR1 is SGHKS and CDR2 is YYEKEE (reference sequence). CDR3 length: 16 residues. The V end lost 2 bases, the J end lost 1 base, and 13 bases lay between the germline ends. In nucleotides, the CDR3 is TGTGCCAGCAGCTTCATTAGGGGCCCATCCTACAATGAGCAGTTCTTC. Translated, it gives CASSFIRGPSYNEQFF.

For the CDR3, the DNA is TGCGCCAGCAGCCAAGAAGTGGGGCCGACCGGGGAGCTGTTTTTT. Residues: CASSQEVGPTGELFF. The gene calls are TRBV4-3 and TRBJ2-2; perhaps TRBD1 as D (5 bases). The V end was cut by 0 bases, the J end by 5 bases, with 10 bases between. Germline-derived CDR1 and CDR2 are LGHNA and YSLEER. This CDR3 comprises 15 residues.

CDR3 bases: TGTGCCAGTAGTCCCTCCAGGGGGCTCAGTTCACCCCTCCACTTT. Its translation: CASSPSRGLSSPLHF. The chain employs TRBV19 and TRBJ1-6; 8 bases agree with TRBD1. The CDR3 sequence is 15 residues long. V lost 5 bases and J lost 9; bases outside the gene matches: 9. Germline CDR1 LNHDA, CDR2 SQIVND (reference sequence).